What follows are 5 T cell receptor beta chains derived from one specimen sequenced in a study of blood T cells in healthy people across ages. The authors ran a second PCR of about 6 to 11 cycles using a sample-barcoded 5' primer and a J-beta primer mix. TCRdb redid the calling of the 5' RACE reads with MiXCR, one entry per CDR3 protein. The sample has about 640,000 distinct CDR3 sequences, 45% to 65% seen once. The sequenced material came from blood. These TCRs come from a man aged 55 to 69 in good health.

This clonotype was recorded a few times. The V call is TRBV28, the J call TRBJ1-2; perhaps TRBD1 as D (5 bases). Trimming pared 6 bases from V and 5 bases from J, leaving 16 bases between. Germline loops: CDR1 MDHEN, CDR2 SYDVKM. This CDR3 spans 14 amino acids. The CDR3 DNA reads as TGTGCCAGCAGACCGGGGACGTTTTCATATGGCTACACCTTC. Protein sequence: CASRPGTFSYGYTF.

This clonotype was counted between two and nine times. J is TRBJ1-2 and V is TRBV27, with D maybe TRBD1 (5 bases). Per germline, CDR1 MNHEY and CDR2 SMNVEV (reference sequence). Between the trimmed V and J ends, which lost 4 bases and 7 bases, there was a span of 19 bases. This CDR3 has 15 amino acids. The chain's CDR3 is CASSSWDGRPIGYTF. The CDR3 DNA reads as TGTGCCAGCAGTTCCTGGGACGGACGTCCAATTGGCTACACCTTC.

The chain has TRBV5-1 and TRBJ2-4; D remains unclear. CDR3 length equals 12 residues. V lost 4 bases to trimming and J lost 13 bases, with 15 bases between them. Germline V gene sequence: CDR1 SGHRS, CDR2 YFSETQ. The CDR3 sequence: CASSHPDGEQYF. The CDR3 region has the DNA TGCGCCAGCAGCCATCCGGACGGCGAACAGTACTTC.

The V and J genes are TRBV4-1 and TRBJ2-1, with D maybe TRBD1 (5 bases). CDR3 length equals 13 residues. Germline values: CDR1 MGHRA, CDR2 YSYEKL. With 1 base removed from V and 5 bases from J, the gap between germline ends came to 6 bases. The chain's CDR3 is CASSQATDNEQFF. The CDR3 nucleotides read TGCGCCAGCAGCCAAGCGACAGACAATGAGCAGTTCTTC.

Regarding this clonotype: A read error may account for a junction end that differs from germline. DNA of the CDR3: TGCGCCACCGGGTGGGACAACTACGAGCAGTACTTC. This codes for CATGWDNYEQYF. The J gene is TRBJ2-5, the V gene TRBV10-3, with a possible D match to TRBD1 (6 bases). The tail of the sequence fits TRBJ2-7 better, so the J call may be wrong. CDR1 ENHRY and CDR2 SYGVKD come from the germline V gene. CDR3 length: 12 amino acids.